Given below is one T cell receptor beta chain in context. An input of about 0.5 to 1 ug of RNA was subjected to reverse transcription using random hexamers. TCRdb re-called the immunoSEQ multiplex PCR reads through MiXCR, storing one row per CDR3 protein. The table shows about 82,000 distinct CDR3 sequences, with roughly 96% occurring only once. The data are from a study of CD8 T cells in Susac syndrome. About the research overall: Active disease was present in six of the sequenced Susac syndrome patients, and remission in eight or nine.

Sequencing was carried out using CD8+ T cells from PBMCs. The receptor was isolated from a human donor with Susac syndrome.

CDR3 DNA sequence: TGTGCCACCACGCGGGCAAATCAGCCCCAGCATTTT. Its translation: CATTRANQPQHF. V usage is TRBV7-9 and J usage is TRBJ1-5, with D unclear. Per germline, CDR1 SEHNR and CDR2 FQNEAQ (reference sequence). Deletions cut 10 bases from V and 4 bases from J, with 11 bases between. This CDR3 contains 12 residues.